The next 28 T cell receptor beta chains were all read from a single sample in a study of blood T cell repertoires in COVID-19. Assay used: immunoSEQ multiplex PCR; TCRdb lists only in-frame clones, some missing. The sample lists under 100,000 clones; around 83% were seen once. The source material was peripheral blood. The receptors come from a woman aged 60-70 years with acute or convalescent COVID-19.

This chain connects TRBV30 to TRBJ1-4; maybe TRBD1 (5 bases). The CDR3 spans 13 residues. Trimming pared 3 bases from V and 4 bases from J, leaving 9 bases between. Per germline, CDR1 GTSNPN and CDR2 SVGIG (reference sequence). CDR3 amino acids: CAWRDSGNEKLFF. In DNA, the CDR3 is TGTGCCTGGAGAGACAGTGGTAATGAAAAACTGTTTTTT.

This clone was observed a few times. The chain carries TRBV19 and TRBJ1-4; 7 nucleotides match TRBD1. The CDR3 length is 17 residues. The J segment lost 0 bases and the V segment lost 4 bases, leaving 8 bases of the junction unmatched. Germline V lookup: CDR1 LNHDA, CDR2 SQIVND (reference sequence). The CDR3 DNA is TGTGCCAGTAGTAGCAACAGGGGAAGATCAACTAATGAAAAACTGTTTTTT. This encodes CASSSNRGRSTNEKLFF.

This clone was counted only a few times. The chain uses TRBV2 and TRBJ1-2; D may be TRBD1 (6 bases). Between the trimmed V and J ends, which lost 5 bases and 4 bases, there was a span of 11 bases. CDR1 is SNHLY, CDR2 FYNNEI, per germline. This CDR3 has 13 amino acids. This CDR3 is CASSFQGSYGYTF. DNA for the CDR3: TGTGCCAGCAGTTTTCAGGGGAGCTATGGCTACACCTTC.

V usage is TRBV12-5 and J usage is TRBJ2-4; 7 positions match TRBD1. Germline loops: CDR1 LGHNT, CDR2 FRNRAP. The J segment lost 15 bases and the V segment lost 7 bases, leaving 9 bases of the junction unmatched. The CDR3 spans 11 residues. For the CDR3, the DNA is TGTGCTAGTGCTCGAGACAGGGTGAGGTACTTC. It is translated as CASARDRVRYF.

This clone was found a few times. The V gene is TRBV5-4, the J gene TRBJ2-2, with TRBD1 matching over 11 bases. Germline CDR1 is SGHNT and CDR2 is YYREEE (reference sequence). The CDR3 extends over 20 amino acids. The junction had 12 bases not matched to a gene; V was cut back by 2 bases and J by 0 bases. The DNA of the CDR3 is TGTGCCAGCAGCTTTTGGGGGGGACAGGGGGTAAAAACGAACACCGGGGAGCTGTTTTTT. Translation: CASSFWGGQGVKTNTGELFF. Looking up the rest from reference TRBV5-4 and TRBJ2-2 gives the full variable domain: ETGVTQSPTHLIKTRGQQVTLRCSSQSGHNTVSWYQQALGQGPQFIFQYYREEENGRGNFPPRFSGLQFPNYSSELNVNALELDDSALYLCASSFWGGQGVKTNTGELFFGEGSRLTVL.

V is TRBV12-3 or TRBV12-4 and J is TRBJ2-2, with a possible D match to TRBD2 (6 bases). There are 12 residues in the CDR3. For the CDR3, the DNA is TGTGCTGGGGGGAGGAACACCGGGGAGCTGTTTTTT. This codes for CAGGRNTGELFF.

The chain is built from TRBV9 and TRBJ2-7, with D perhaps matching TRBD1 (5 bases). This CDR3 is built from 15 residues. CDR1 is SGDLS and CDR2 is YYNGEE in the germline V gene. The V gene lost 0 bases and the J gene lost 3 bases, with 13 bases spanning the gap. CDR3 in DNA: TGTGCCAGCAGCGTAGAACCAGGGTCGATCTACGAGCAGTACTTC. Its translation is CASSVEPGSIYEQYF.

This clone was counted a single time. J is TRBJ2-7 and V is TRBV11-3, with 9 bases lining up with TRBD1. This CDR3 has 17 amino acids. With 7 bases clipped from V and 3 bases from J, the junction kept 16 bases outside the gene matches. From germline, CDR1 is SGHNT and CDR2 YENEEA. The CDR3 sequence is CASTEQGAITRSYEQYF. Written as DNA, the CDR3 is TGTGCCAGCACCGAACAGGGGGCGATTACCCGTAGCTACGAGCAGTACTTC.

The CDR3 sequence: CASSFGGQPQHF. CDR3 coding DNA: TGTGCCAGCAGTTTCGGTGGTCAGCCCCAGCATTTT. This chain connects TRBV27 to TRBJ1-5; D is ambiguous. The CDR3 spans 12 residues. The V and J ends lost 3 bases and 6 bases respectively, with 6 bases between them. Germline V gene sequence: CDR1 MNHEY, CDR2 SMNVEV (reference sequence).

V gene TRBV6-5 combines with J gene TRBJ1-2; D may be TRBD1 (5 bases). V gave up 7 bases and J gave up 2 bases, with 17 bases separating them. Germline CDR1 and CDR2: MNHEY and SVGAGI. This CDR3 contains 15 residues. CDR3 sequence: CASTSAGLPNYGYTF. The CDR3 region has the DNA TGTGCCAGCACCTCCGCGGGGCTGCCGAACTATGGCTACACCTTC.

V and J are TRBV30 and TRBJ2-3; D unclear. Trimming stripped 3 bases from V and 5 bases from J, with 6 bases between. This CDR3 has 11 residues. Germline assignment: CDR1 GTSNPN and CDR2 SVGIG (reference sequence). CDR3 DNA sequence: TGTGCCTGGAGCCTCTTAGATACGCAGTATTTT. It translates to CAWSLLDTQYF.

The CDR3: CASSIEQGGNTEAFF. As DNA, the CDR3 is TGTGCCAGTAGTATAGAGCAGGGGGGGAACACTGAAGCTTTCTTT. The V and J genes are TRBV19 and TRBJ1-1; TRBD1 agrees at 7 bases. This CDR3 comprises 15 residues. Germline V gene lookup returns CDR1 LNHDA and CDR2 SQIVND (reference sequence). V dropped 0 bases and J dropped 1; count of bases not matched to a gene: 2.

In its sample, this clone was seen a few times. The V and J genes are TRBV6-5 and TRBJ1-1; TRBD1 matches 8 bases. The CDR3 extends over 15 amino acids. J gave up 1 base and V 1 base, and 2 bases lay outside the gene matches. The V gene's germline CDR1 is MNHEY and CDR2 SVGAGI. The CDR3 loop is CASSYFGQGNTEAFF. The CDR3 bases are TGTGCCAGCAGTTACTTCGGACAGGGGAACACTGAAGCTTTCTTT.

V usage is TRBV14 and J usage is TRBJ1-1, with D unresolved. Trimming removed 4 bases at V and 1 base at J, with 7 bases between. The CDR3 is 13 amino acids. Germline V gives CDR1 SGHDN, CDR2 FVKESK. The CDR3 sequence is CASSRASNTEAFF. The CDR3, as DNA: TGTGCCAGCAGCCGGGCCTCGAACACTGAAGCTTTCTTT.

This rearrangement joins TRBV18 to TRBJ2-5; 7 bases are shared with TRBD2. CDR3 length: 16 residues. V lost 3 bases, J lost 3 bases, and 10 bases stayed unmatched. Per germline, CDR1 KGHSH and CDR2 LQKENI. This CDR3 is CASSPRMVGGEETQYF. The CDR3, as DNA: TGTGCCAGCTCACCCCGGATGGTGGGAGGGGAAGAGACCCAGTACTTC.

The chain has TRBV28 and TRBJ2-5, with 12 bases identical to TRBD2. The CDR3 totals 17 residues. Germline V gives CDR1 MDHEN, CDR2 SYDVKM. V trimming: 4 bases; J trimming: 5 bases; junction bases outside the gene matches: 11. Here the CDR3 reads CASSSLAGGPPTETQYF. CDR3 coding DNA: TGTGCCAGCAGTTCGCTAGCGGGAGGGCCGCCGACGGAGACCCAGTACTTC.

In this sample, this clone turned up once. The chain recombines TRBV19 with TRBJ2-3; 7 bases match TRBD2. In germline, CDR1 is LNHDA, CDR2 SQIVND (reference sequence). After removal of 1 base from V and 0 bases from J, the junction contained 1 base not matched to a gene. The CDR3 covers 15 residues. The CDR3 nucleotides read TGTGCCAGTAGTATAGTGGGAGGGAGCACAGATACGCAGTATTTT. Amino acids: CASSIVGGSTDTQYF.

This CDR3 reads CATGQGRYQPQHF. The CDR3 DNA reads TGTGCCACCGGACAAGGCCGGTATCAGCCCCAGCATTTT. The chain carries TRBV6-6 and TRBJ1-5, with D perhaps matching TRBD1 (5 bases). V lost 10 bases to trimming and J lost 5 bases, with 15 bases between them. The CDR3 is 13 amino acids. The germline V gene has CDR1 MNHNY and CDR2 SVGAGI (reference sequence).

The chain uses TRBV30 and TRBJ1-3, with 11 nucleotides matching TRBD1. The length of the CDR3 is 19 residues. V trimming: 2 bases; J trimming: 3 bases; junction bases outside the gene matches: 15. The germline CDR1 and CDR2 sequences are GTSNPN and SVGIG (reference sequence). The CDR3 DNA reads as TGTGCCTGGAGTCAGGTAGTGTCTTGGACAGGGGGCAGTGGAAACACCATATATTTT. It codes for CAWSQVVSWTGGSGNTIYF.

J is TRBJ1-6 and V is TRBV30, with 9 bases that match TRBD1. Germline V lookup: CDR1 GTSNPN, CDR2 SVGIG (reference sequence). The V segment lost 3 bases and the J segment 10 bases; nucleotides outside the gene matches: 4. CDR3 length: 13 amino acids. The CDR3 here is CAWRVTGGSPLHF. The CDR3 region has the DNA TGTGCCTGGAGGGTGACAGGGGGGTCACCCCTCCACTTT.

The rearrangement uses TRBV6-6 and TRBJ2-5; a possible D gene is TRBD2 (5 bases). This CDR3 contains 12 residues. The germline V gene encodes CDR1 MNHNY and CDR2 SVGAGI (reference sequence). V was clipped by 8 bases and J by 4 bases, with 11 bases between them. The CDR3 DNA reads as TGTGCCAGCCTTTCAGGAGGAGAGACCCAGTACTTC. Protein sequence: CASLSGGETQYF.

The V and J genes are TRBV6-5 and TRBJ1-2; 8 nucleotides agree with TRBD1. There are 15 residues in the CDR3. The germline V gene has CDR1 MNHEY and CDR2 SVGAGI. Unmatched junction bases numbered 11, after V lost 7 bases and J lost 4 bases. CDR3 region: CASTPGQGYGYGYTF. Written as DNA, the CDR3 is TGTGCCAGCACTCCCGGACAGGGCTACGGCTATGGCTACACCTTC.

The rearrangement joins TRBV30 to TRBJ2-2; D is perhaps TRBD1 (6 bases). CDR3 length: 13 residues. V was trimmed by 0 bases and J by 6 bases, leaving 8 bases between them. The germline V gene encodes CDR1 GTSNPN and CDR2 SVGIG (reference sequence). CDR3: CAWSVAGAGELFF. The CDR3 coding sequence is TGTGCCTGGAGTGTGGCAGGGGCCGGGGAGCTGTTTTTT.

This sequence joins TRBV5-1 and TRBJ2-3, with D uncertain. The CDR3 sequence is 15 residues long. Between the trimmed V and J ends, which lost 0 bases and 0 bases, there was a span of 8 bases. CDR1 SGHRS and CDR2 YFSETQ come from the germline V gene. The CDR3, as DNA: TGCGCCAGCAGCTTGGACCAGGCCAGCACAGATACGCAGTATTTT. As protein: CASSLDQASTDTQYF.

CDR3 sequence: CASSAHSGEAFF. For the CDR3, the DNA is TGCGCCAGCAGTGCCCACTCGGGTGAAGCTTTCTTT. The rearrangement uses TRBV4-1 and TRBJ1-1, with D uncertain. This CDR3 contains 12 residues. Germline CDR1 MGHRA, CDR2 YSYEKL. V was clipped by 6 bases and J by 7 bases, with 12 bases between them.

The rearrangement joins TRBV5-1 to TRBJ1-1; 8 positions agree with TRBD1. The CDR3 covers 15 residues. CDR1 is SGHRS and CDR2 is YFSETQ in the germline V gene. The trim removed 1 base at V and 5 bases at J, leaving 7 bases unmatched. The CDR3 region is CASSLLAGGETEAFF. CDR3 in DNA: TGCGCCAGCAGCTTGTTGGCAGGGGGCGAAACTGAAGCTTTCTTT.

This sequence joins TRBV5-1 and TRBJ1-2, with TRBD1 identical over 9 bases. There are 16 residues in the CDR3. CDR1 is SGHRS and CDR2 is YFSETQ in the germline V gene. V shed 1 base and J 8 bases; nucleotides not matched to a gene: 12. CDR3 sequence reads: CASSLIPGQGVKGYTF. The CDR3 bases are TGCGCCAGCAGCTTGATTCCGGGACAGGGAGTGAAGGGCTACACCTTC.

The rearrangement links TRBV7-6 to TRBJ1-1; D perhaps matches TRBD1 (5 bases). Germline V lookup: CDR1 SGHVS, CDR2 FNYEAQ. This CDR3 has 13 amino acids. V was clipped by 9 bases and J by 3 bases, with 14 bases between them. The CDR3 is CASRQTYYTEAFF. In nucleotides, the CDR3 is TGTGCCAGTAGACAGACCTACTACACTGAAGCTTTCTTT.